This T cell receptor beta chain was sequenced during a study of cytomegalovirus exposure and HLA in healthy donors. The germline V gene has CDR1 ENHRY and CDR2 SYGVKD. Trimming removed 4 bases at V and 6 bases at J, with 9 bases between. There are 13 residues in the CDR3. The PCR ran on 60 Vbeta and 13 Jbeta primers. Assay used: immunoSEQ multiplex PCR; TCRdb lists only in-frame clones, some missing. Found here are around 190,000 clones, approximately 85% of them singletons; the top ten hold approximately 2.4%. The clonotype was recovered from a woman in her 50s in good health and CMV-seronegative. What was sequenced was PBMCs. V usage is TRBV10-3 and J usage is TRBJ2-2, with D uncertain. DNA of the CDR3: TGTGCCATCAGTGCCGGGTTCCCCGGGGAGCTGTTTTTT. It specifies CAISAGFPGELFF.